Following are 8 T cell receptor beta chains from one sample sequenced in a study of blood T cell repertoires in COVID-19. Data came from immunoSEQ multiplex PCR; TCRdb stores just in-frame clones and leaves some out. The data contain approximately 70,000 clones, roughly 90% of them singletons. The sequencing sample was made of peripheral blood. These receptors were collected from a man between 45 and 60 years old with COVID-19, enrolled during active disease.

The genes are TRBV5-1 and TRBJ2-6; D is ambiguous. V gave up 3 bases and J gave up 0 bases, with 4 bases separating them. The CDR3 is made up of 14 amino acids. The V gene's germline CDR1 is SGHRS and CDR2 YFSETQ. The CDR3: CASSSSSGANVLTF. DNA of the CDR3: TGCGCCAGCAGCTCTAGCTCTGGGGCCAACGTCCTGACTTTC.

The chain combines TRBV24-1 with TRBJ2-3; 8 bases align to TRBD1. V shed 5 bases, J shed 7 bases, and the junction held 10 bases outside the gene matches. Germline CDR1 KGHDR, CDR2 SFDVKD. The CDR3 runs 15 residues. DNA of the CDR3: TGTGCCACCAGTGGATTGCAGGGACAGGTGAATACGCAGTATTTT. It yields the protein CATSGLQGQVNTQYF.

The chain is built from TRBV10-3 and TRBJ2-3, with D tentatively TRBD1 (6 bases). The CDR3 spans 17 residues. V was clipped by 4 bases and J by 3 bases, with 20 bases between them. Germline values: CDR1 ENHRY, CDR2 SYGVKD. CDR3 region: CAISGQITGQRTDTQYF. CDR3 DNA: TGTGCCATCAGTGGCCAAATTACGGGACAAAGAACAGATACGCAGTATTTT.

Here the CDR3 reads CASSPGAGSPLHF. Here the CDR3 DNA reads TGTGCCAGCTCACCAGGTGCCGGTTCACCCCTCCACTTT. The chain has TRBV18 and TRBJ1-6; unclear D gene. The germline gives CDR1 KGHSH, CDR2 LQKENI. With 2 bases removed from V and 9 bases from J, the gap between germline ends came to 8 bases. The CDR3 extends over 13 amino acids.

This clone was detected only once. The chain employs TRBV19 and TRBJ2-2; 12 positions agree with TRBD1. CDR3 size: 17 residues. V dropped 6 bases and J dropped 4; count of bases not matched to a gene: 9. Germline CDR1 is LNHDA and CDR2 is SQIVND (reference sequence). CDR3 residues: CASRAGTGGFTTGELFF. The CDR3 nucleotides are TGTGCCAGTAGAGCCGGGACAGGGGGCTTTACCACCGGGGAGCTGTTTTTT.

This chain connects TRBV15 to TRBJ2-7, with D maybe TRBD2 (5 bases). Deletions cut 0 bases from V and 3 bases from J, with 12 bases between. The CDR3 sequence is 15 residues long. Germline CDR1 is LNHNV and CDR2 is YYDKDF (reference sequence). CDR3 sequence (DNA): TGTGCCACCAGCAGAGATCCGGGGTTCAACTACGAGCAGTACTTC. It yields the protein CATSRDPGFNYEQYF.

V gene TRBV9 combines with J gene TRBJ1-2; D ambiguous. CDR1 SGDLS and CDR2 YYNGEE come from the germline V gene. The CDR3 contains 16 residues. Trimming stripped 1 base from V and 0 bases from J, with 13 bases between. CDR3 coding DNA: TGTGCCAGCAGCGTAAACCGGGATACGACTAACTATGGCTACACCTTC. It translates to CASSVNRDTTNYGYTF.

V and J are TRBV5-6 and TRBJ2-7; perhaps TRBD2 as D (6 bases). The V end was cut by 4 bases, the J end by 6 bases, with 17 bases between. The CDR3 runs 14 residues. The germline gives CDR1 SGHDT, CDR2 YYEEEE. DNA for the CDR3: TGTGCCAGCAGCCGATCGTACGGAGGGCTCGAGCAGTACGTC. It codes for CASSRSYGGLEQYV.